The 29 T cell receptor beta chains in this list originate from one sample, sequenced in a study of graft-versus-host responses after intestinal transplantation. Assay used: immunoSEQ multiplex PCR; TCRdb lists only in-frame clones, some missing. The sample carries tens of thousands of clones, about 90% recorded once. These TCRs are of unknown antigen specificity. This specimen consisted of unstimulated CD4+ T cells sorted from spleen or lymph node cells, obtained before transplant. The receptor source for this set is a human donor who was the organ donor for an intestinal transplant.

The chain carries TRBV9 and TRBJ2-3; D is unresolved. V was cut by 1 base and J by 1 base, with 4 bases left in between. Per the germline V gene, CDR1 is SGDLS and CDR2 is YYNGEE. The CDR3 length is 13 residues. The DNA of the CDR3 is TGTGCCAGCAGCGTACAGGGCACAGATACGCAGTATTTT. Translation: CASSVQGTDTQYF.

The chain combines TRBV7-2 with TRBJ2-3; D remains unclear. CDR1 and CDR2 from the germline V gene are SGHTA and FQGNSA. The CDR3 covers 12 residues. V dropped 0 bases and J dropped 5 bases, with 3 bases sitting between them. The CDR3 DNA is TGTGCCAGCAGCTTAGCAATAGATACGCAGTATTTT. Amino acid sequence: CASSLAIDTQYF.

This clone was seen a single time. This sequence joins TRBV7-2 and TRBJ2-3; TRBD2 matches 7 bases. The ends lost 5 bases at V and 5 bases at J; junction bases unmatched: 13. Germline V lookup: CDR1 SGHTA, CDR2 FQGNSA. The CDR3 covers 16 residues. The CDR3 DNA follows: TGTGCCAGCAGCCCCTGGACTAGTCGTCTGTTAGATACGCAGTATTTT. Its translation is CASSPWTSRLLDTQYF.

The chain combines TRBV28 with TRBJ2-1; 12 nucleotides line up with TRBD1. Germline loops: CDR1 MDHEN, CDR2 SYDVKM. The CDR3 loop spans 17 amino acids. Trimming cost V 5 bases and J 6 bases; bases outside gene matches: 11. CDR3 sequence reads: CASSPFGTGGPFNEQFF. DNA of the CDR3: TGTGCCAGCAGTCCCTTTGGGACAGGGGGCCCCTTCAATGAGCAGTTCTTC. The entire variable domain, with the rest obtained from reference TRBV28 and TRBJ2-1, is as follows: DVKVTQSSRYLVKRTGEKVFLECVQDMDHENMFWYRQDPGLGLRLIYFSYDVKMKEKGDIPEGYSVSREKKERFSLILESASTNQTSMYLCASSPFGTGGPFNEQFFGPGTRLTVL.

This rearrangement joins TRBV28 to TRBJ1-2; TRBD1 matches 7 bases. Unmatched junction bases numbered 5, after V lost 2 bases and J lost 5 bases. Germline lookup yields CDR1 MDHEN and CDR2 SYDVKM. The CDR3 length is 14 residues. CDR3 amino acids: CASSLGDRRYGYTF. Written as DNA, the CDR3 is TGTGCCAGCAGTTTAGGGGACAGACGATATGGCTACACCTTC.

This sequence joins TRBV7-5 and TRBJ2-7; the listed D gene, TRBD1, was not tested against the DNA. TRBV7-5 constitutes a pseudogene. CDR3 length: 11 amino acids. DNA for the CDR3: TGTGCCAGAAGCGACAGGGACGAGCAGTACTTC. This translates into CARSDRDEQYF.

The chain combines TRBV6-1 with TRBJ1-2; 10 bases line up with TRBD1. J gave up 7 bases and V 7 bases, and 9 bases lay outside the gene matches. This CDR3 has 14 residues. Germline V gene data show CDR1 as MNHNS and CDR2 as SASEGT. CDR3 DNA sequence: TGTGCCAGCACCCCCTCCGACAGGGGGCCTGGCTACACCTTC. Residues: CASTPSDRGPGYTF.

This clone was seen more than once but under ten times. V usage is TRBV7-9 and J usage is TRBJ2-1; TRBD1 matches 9 bases. Germline V gene lookup returns CDR1 SEHNR and CDR2 FQNEAQ (reference sequence). The CDR3 totals 19 residues. V lost 3 bases and J lost 3; bases outside the gene matches: 15. The CDR3 region is CASSLGTGLDYYYYNEQFF. CDR3 nucleotides: TGTGCCAGCAGCTTGGGGACAGGGTTGGACTACTACTACTACAATGAGCAGTTCTTC.

This chain joins TRBV7-8 and TRBJ2-1; the D is unclear. The V end was cut by 4 bases, the J end by 9 bases, with 7 bases between. Germline CDR1 is SGHVS and CDR2 is FQNEAQ. The CDR3 consists of 11 residues. The CDR3 spells CASSSLGEQFF. DNA of the CDR3: TGTGCCAGCAGCTCACTCGGTGAGCAGTTCTTC.

This chain connects TRBV7-9 to TRBJ1-4; TRBD1 is a possible D gene (5 bases). The CDR3 runs to 15 residues. The V end was cut by 4 bases, the J end by 3 bases, with 12 bases between. The germline CDR1 and CDR2 sequences are SEHNR and FQNEAQ (reference sequence). The chain's CDR3 is CASSSAGGANEKLFF. CDR3 DNA: TGTGCCAGCAGCTCCGCCGGAGGGGCTAATGAAAAACTGTTTTTT.

The J gene is TRBJ2-5, the V gene TRBV5-4; D remains unclear. The CDR3 totals 14 residues. Germline CDR1 SGHNT, CDR2 YYREEE (reference sequence). Trimming took off 4 bases at V and 2 bases at J, with 12 bases between the two ends. The DNA of the CDR3 is TGTGCCAGCAGCCCCCCCACGTCTCAAGAGACCCAGTACTTC. As protein: CASSPPTSQETQYF.

The CDR3 coding sequence is TGTGCCAGCAGCTCGAGGGGGACAGGGGGAAGTGGAAACACCATATATTTT. It is translated as CASSSRGTGGSGNTIYF. V gene TRBV7-2 combines with J gene TRBJ1-3; TRBD1 agrees at 11 bases. The CDR3 runs to 17 residues. CDR1 is SGHTA, CDR2 FQGNSA, per germline. The ends lost 4 bases at V and 3 bases at J; junction bases unmatched: 8.

The count of this clone is one. The chain combines TRBV10-3 with TRBJ2-3; 8 nucleotides match TRBD2. CDR1 is ENHRY, CDR2 SYGVKD, per germline. J lost 2 bases, V lost 10 bases, and 8 bases had no gene match. The CDR3 spans 14 residues. In DNA form, the CDR3 reads TGTGCCACCCAGTCCGGGGGGGCCACAGATACGCAGTATTTT. It specifies CATQSGGATDTQYF.

The chain joins TRBV11-2 to TRBJ2-3, with 7 bases fitting TRBD2. The germline V gene has CDR1 SGHAT and CDR2 FQNNGV. The CDR3 runs 14 residues. V trimming: 1 base; J trimming: 6 bases; junction bases outside the gene matches: 4. The CDR3 loop reads CASSLGLAADTQYF. CDR3 coding DNA: TGTGCCAGCAGCTTAGGACTAGCAGCGGATACGCAGTATTTT.

This chain uses TRBV6-4 with TRBJ2-3, with no clear D. Germline V gives CDR1 MRHNA, CDR2 SNTAGT. Trimming pared 6 bases from V and 0 bases from J, leaving 4 bases between. This CDR3 is built from 12 residues. The DNA of the CDR3 is TGTGCCAGCAGAGGGAGCACAGATACGCAGTATTTT. It specifies CASRGSTDTQYF.

The chain carries TRBV6-1 and TRBJ2-5; D gene ambiguous. The CDR3 extends over 13 amino acids. Per the germline V gene, CDR1 is MNHNS and CDR2 is SASEGT. V lost 5 bases to trimming and J lost 1 base, with 8 bases between them. The CDR3 coding sequence is TGTGCCAGCAGTACCCAGCTCCAAGAGACCCAGTACTTC. Translation gives CASSTQLQETQYF.

This chain links TRBV2 with TRBJ2-5; D is ambiguous. The CDR3 runs to 14 residues. V was clipped by 5 bases and J by 1 base, with 11 bases between them. CDR1 and CDR2 from the germline V gene are SNHLY and FYNNEI. CDR3 nucleotides: TGTGCCAGCAGTCCAGCCTACCTCCAAGAGACCCAGTACTTC. As protein: CASSPAYLQETQYF.

The chain has TRBV4-1 and TRBJ2-1; 9 nucleotides agree with TRBD2. CDR3 length: 15 amino acids. The V segment lost 5 bases and the J segment 4 bases; nucleotides outside the gene matches: 6. CDR1 MGHRA and CDR2 YSYEKL come from the germline V gene. Here the CDR3 reads CASSAGTSWYNEQFF. The CDR3 DNA sequence: TGCGCCAGCAGCGCCGGGACTAGCTGGTACAATGAGCAGTTCTTC.

This chain joins TRBV7-2 and TRBJ1-2; 7 positions match TRBD1. Germline V CDR1 and CDR2: SGHTA, FQGNSA. Trimming removed 3 bases from V and 10 bases from J; junction bases left unmatched: 8. The CDR3 covers 13 residues. The CDR3, as DNA: TGTGCCAGCAGCTTTAGGACAGGAGAGAACTACACCTTC. Protein: CASSFRTGENYTF.

The V call is TRBV5-1, the J call TRBJ2-3, with no clear D. This CDR3 has 14 residues. V lost 4 bases and J lost 3, with 12 bases in between. CDR1 is SGHRS, CDR2 YFSETQ, per germline. The CDR3 DNA is TGCGCCAGCAGCCCCGGCCCTAGAACAGATACGCAGTATTTT. This translates into CASSPGPRTDTQYF. Full variable domain (missing parts from reference TRBV5-1 and TRBJ2-3): KAGVTQTPRYLIKTRGQQVTLSCSPISGHRSVSWYQQTPGQGLQFLFEYFSETQRNKGNFPGRFSGRQFSNSRSEMNVSTLELGDSALYLCASSPGPRTDTQYFGPGTRLTVL.

The chain has TRBV7-3 and TRBJ1-2; D may be TRBD1 (5 bases). Germline-derived CDR1 and CDR2 are SGHTA and FQGTGA. The V end lost 3 bases, the J end lost 3 bases, and 5 bases lay between the germline ends. This CDR3 has 12 residues. The CDR3 loop is CASSLGHYGYTF. The CDR3 DNA reads as TGTGCCAGCAGCTTGGGACACTATGGCTACACCTTC.

The rearrangement uses TRBV7-3 and TRBJ2-2; TRBD1 is a possible D gene (6 bases). CDR1 SGHTA and CDR2 FQGTGA come from the germline V gene. V dropped 2 bases and J dropped 8 bases, with 21 bases sitting between them. This CDR3 contains 17 residues. CDR3 amino acids: CASSLLGTRGPPGELFF. The DNA of the CDR3 is TGTGCCAGCAGCTTATTGGGGACACGGGGCCCCCCGGGGGAGCTGTTTTTT.

The chain links TRBV9 to TRBJ1-2; possibly TRBD1 for D (5 bases). From germline, CDR1 is SGDLS and CDR2 YYNGEE. The CDR3 has 12 amino acids. Trimming shortened V by 1 base and J by 7 bases, and 8 bases separated the two germline ends. CDR3 loop: CASSVLQGGYTF. CDR3 nucleotide sequence: TGTGCCAGCAGCGTACTGCAGGGTGGCTACACCTTC.

This CDR3 is CASSWTSGREETQYF. In DNA, the CDR3 is TGTGCCAGCAGCTGGACTAGCGGGAGGGAAGAGACCCAGTACTTC. V usage is TRBV7-8 and J usage is TRBJ2-5; 15 nucleotides align to TRBD2. V dropped 4 bases and J dropped 3; count of bases not matched to a gene: 0. Germline assignment: CDR1 SGHVS and CDR2 FQNEAQ. The CDR3 runs 15 residues. The variable domain in full, completed from reference TRBV7-8 and TRBJ2-5, reads GAGVSQSPRYKVAKRGQDVALRCDPISGHVSLFWYQQALGQGPEFLTYFQNEAQLDKSGLPSDRFFAERPEGSVSTLKIQRTQQEDSAVYLCASSWTSGREETQYFGPGTRLLVL.

This sequence joins TRBV6-5 and TRBJ2-1; D not resolved. V gave up 5 bases and J gave up 6 bases, with 5 bases separating them. Germline CDR1 reads MNHEY; CDR2 reads SVGAGI. The CDR3 sequence is 11 residues long. The CDR3 sequence: CASSQANEQFF. The CDR3 DNA follows: TGTGCCAGCAGTCAGGCCAATGAGCAGTTCTTC.

The chain couples TRBV29-1 to TRBJ2-1; 7 bases fit TRBD2. This CDR3 is 15 amino acids long. With 5 bases clipped from V and 0 bases from J, the junction kept 7 bases outside the gene matches. CDR1 is SQVTM, CDR2 ANQGSEA, per germline. CDR3 sequence: CSVQVSGPSYNEQFF. The DNA for the CDR3 is TGCAGCGTTCAGGTTAGCGGGCCCTCCTACAATGAGCAGTTCTTC.

V and J are TRBV23-1 and TRBJ2-3, with 8 bases aligning to TRBD2. TRBV23-1 counts as an open reading frame of uncertain function. Unmatched junction bases numbered 7, after V lost 0 bases and J lost 2 bases. CDR3 length: 17 amino acids. The chain's CDR3 is CASSQSRGGEFTDTQYF. The DNA of the CDR3 is TGCGCCAGCAGTCAATCCCGGGGGGGGGAATTCACAGATACGCAGTATTTT.

V usage is TRBV4-3 and J usage is TRBJ1-1; no clear D gene. Germline V gene data show CDR1 as LGHNA and CDR2 as YSLEER. CDR3 length equals 14 residues. Trimming took 1 base from V and 0 from J, leaving 6 bases between them. The chain's CDR3 is CASSQVLVNTEAFF. CDR3 DNA: TGCGCCAGCAGCCAAGTTCTGGTGAACACTGAAGCTTTCTTT.

This clone was observed a few times. V and J are TRBV7-2 and TRBJ2-3, with no clear D. CDR1 and CDR2 from the germline V gene are SGHTA and FQGNSA. This CDR3 has 11 amino acids. Trimming shortened V by 1 base and J by 11 bases, and 7 bases separated the two germline ends. The CDR3, as DNA: TGTGCCAGCAGCTTAGAATGGAAGCAGTATTTT. Amino acid sequence: CASSLEWKQYF.